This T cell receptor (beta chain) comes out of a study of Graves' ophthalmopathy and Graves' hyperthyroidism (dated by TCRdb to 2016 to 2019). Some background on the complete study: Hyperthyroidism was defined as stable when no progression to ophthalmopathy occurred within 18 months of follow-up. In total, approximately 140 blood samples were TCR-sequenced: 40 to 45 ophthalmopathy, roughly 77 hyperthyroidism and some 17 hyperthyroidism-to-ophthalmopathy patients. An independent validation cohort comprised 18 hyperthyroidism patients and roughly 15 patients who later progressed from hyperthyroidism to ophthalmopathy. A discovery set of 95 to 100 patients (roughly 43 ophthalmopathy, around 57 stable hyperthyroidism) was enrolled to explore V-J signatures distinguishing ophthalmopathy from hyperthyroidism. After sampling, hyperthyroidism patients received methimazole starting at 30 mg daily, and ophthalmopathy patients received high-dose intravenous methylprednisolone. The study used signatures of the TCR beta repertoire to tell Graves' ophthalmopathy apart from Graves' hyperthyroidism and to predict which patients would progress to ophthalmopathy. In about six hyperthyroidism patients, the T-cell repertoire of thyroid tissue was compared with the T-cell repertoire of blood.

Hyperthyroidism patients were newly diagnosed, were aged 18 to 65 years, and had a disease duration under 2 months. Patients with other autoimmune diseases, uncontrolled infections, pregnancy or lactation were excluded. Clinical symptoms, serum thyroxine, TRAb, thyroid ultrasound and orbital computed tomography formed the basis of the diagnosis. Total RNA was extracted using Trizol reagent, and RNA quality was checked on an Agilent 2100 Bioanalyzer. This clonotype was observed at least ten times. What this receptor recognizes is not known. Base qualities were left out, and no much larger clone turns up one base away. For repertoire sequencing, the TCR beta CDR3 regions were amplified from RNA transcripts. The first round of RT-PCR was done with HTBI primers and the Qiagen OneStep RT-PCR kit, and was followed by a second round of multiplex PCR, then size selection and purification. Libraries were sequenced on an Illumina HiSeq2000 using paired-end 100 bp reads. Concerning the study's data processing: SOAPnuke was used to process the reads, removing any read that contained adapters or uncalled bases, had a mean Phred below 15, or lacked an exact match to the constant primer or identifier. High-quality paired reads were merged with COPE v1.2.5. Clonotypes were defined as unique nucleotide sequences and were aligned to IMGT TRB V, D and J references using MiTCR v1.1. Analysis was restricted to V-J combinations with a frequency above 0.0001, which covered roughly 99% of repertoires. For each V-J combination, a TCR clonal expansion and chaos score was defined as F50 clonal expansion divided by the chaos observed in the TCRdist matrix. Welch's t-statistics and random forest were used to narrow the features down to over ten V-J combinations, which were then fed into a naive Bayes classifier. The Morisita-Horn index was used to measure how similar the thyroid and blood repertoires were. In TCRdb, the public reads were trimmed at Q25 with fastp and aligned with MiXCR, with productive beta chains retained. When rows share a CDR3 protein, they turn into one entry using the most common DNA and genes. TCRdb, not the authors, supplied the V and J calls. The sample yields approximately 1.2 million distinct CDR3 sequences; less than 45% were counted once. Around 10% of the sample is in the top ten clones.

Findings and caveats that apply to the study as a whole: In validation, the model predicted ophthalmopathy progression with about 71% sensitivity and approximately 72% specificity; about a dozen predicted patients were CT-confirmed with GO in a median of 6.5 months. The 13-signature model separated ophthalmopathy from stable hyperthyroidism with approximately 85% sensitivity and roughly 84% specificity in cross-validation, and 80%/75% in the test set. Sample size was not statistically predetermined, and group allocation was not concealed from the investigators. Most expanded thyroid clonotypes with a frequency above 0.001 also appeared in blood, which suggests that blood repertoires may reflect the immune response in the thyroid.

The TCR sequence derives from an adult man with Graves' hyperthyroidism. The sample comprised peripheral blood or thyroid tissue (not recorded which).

The CDR3 loop reads CSARPGGDRELFF. The nucleotides are TGCAGTGCTAGGCCCGGGGGCGACCGGGAACTGTTTTTT. The chain is made from TRBV20-1 and TRBJ1-4, with a tentative D gene TRBD1 over 6 matching bases. The CDR3 contains 13 residues, cysteine and phenylalanine counted. Only the CDR3 region is kept as DNA, spanning 39 bases read in frame from base 1. Between the V and J ends, shortened by 3 bases and 12 bases respectively, the junction contains 17 bases. The germline V gene (reference sequence) supplies CDR1 DFQATT and CDR2 SNEGSKA.